This entry describes one TCR beta chain. Its cognate antigen is unknown. The source of the sample is a study of cytomegalovirus exposure and HLA in healthy donors. Overall study findings and caveats: Apparent HLA restriction characterized most CMV-associated TCR beta chains in a later analysis.

In germline, CDR1 is MNHEY, CDR2 SVGAGI. Trimming cost V 8 bases and J 0 bases, with 10 bases left between them. The CDR3 is made up of 13 amino acids. This PCR relied on a set of 60 Vbeta primers and 13 Jbeta primers. Measured with immunoSEQ multiplex PCR; TCRdb has only the in-frame clones, and not every one. The table has under 200,000 clones, roughly 74% seen once. Sequencing was carried out using PBMCs. The chain carries TRBV6-5 and TRBJ1-1, with no clear D. The TCR originated in a male donor in good health and CMV-seronegative. CDR3 bases: TGTGCCAGCGTCGGGTCTTTGAACACTGAAGCTTTCTTT. This encodes CASVGSLNTEAFF.